These T cell receptor beta chains were read from a single sample in a study of identical twins. TCRdb reprocessed the 5' RACE reads via MiXCR and lists one record per CDR3 protein. The sample carries approximately 500,000 distinct CDR3 sequences, roughly a quarter recorded once. The data were also submitted as part of a second study, on T cells expressing NK-cell markers.

Sequences were obtained from CD4+ T cells sorted from blood. All receptors come from a woman aged 18-29 years in good health. CDR3s include the opening cysteine and the closing phenylalanine or tryptophan. The order of the fields is CDR3 protein, J gene, CDR3 length, V gene.

CDR3 protein: CASRLLAGGNYNEQFF
J gene: TRBJ2-1
CDR3 length: 16
V gene: TRBV6-1

CDR3 protein: CASSEGLGYAGELFF
J gene: TRBJ2-2
CDR3 length: 15
V gene: TRBV6-1

CDR3 protein: CASSLDRYGTEAFF
J gene: TRBJ1-1
CDR3 length: 14
V gene: TRBV11-2

CDR3 protein: CPSSQAGMNAYEQYF
J gene: TRBJ2-7
CDR3 length: 15
V gene: TRBV3-1

CDR3 protein: CASSRTGWSYNEQFF
J gene: TRBJ2-1
CDR3 length: 15
V gene: TRBV5-6

CDR3 protein: CASSVRDRGFETQYF
J gene: TRBJ2-5
CDR3 length: 15
V gene: TRBV9

CDR3 protein: CASSRQNHGQPQHF
J gene: TRBJ1-5
CDR3 length: 14
V gene: TRBV12-3/TRBV12-4

CDR3 protein: CASSSDPSGEISYEQYF
J gene: TRBJ2-7
CDR3 length: 17
V gene: TRBV7-8

CDR3 protein: CSAVPGHRGIEAFF
J gene: TRBJ1-1
CDR3 length: 14
V gene: TRBV20-1

CDR3 protein: CASSLLPRESTDTQYF
J gene: TRBJ2-3
CDR3 length: 16
V gene: TRBV5-5

CDR3 protein: CASSFFGLAVGEQYF
J gene: TRBJ2-7
CDR3 length: 15
V gene: TRBV12-3/TRBV12-4

CDR3 protein: CASSRGLLGQGSFRRIYEQYF
J gene: TRBJ2-7
CDR3 length: 21
V gene: TRBV11-1

CDR3 protein: CASTPGHINRNEQFF
J gene: TRBJ2-1
CDR3 length: 15
V gene: TRBV19

CDR3 protein: CASSLGLAANEQFF
J gene: TRBJ2-1
CDR3 length: 14
V gene: TRBV7-2

CDR3 protein: CASSSRLSGGHTGELFF
J gene: TRBJ2-2
CDR3 length: 17
V gene: TRBV9

CDR3 protein: CSARMASGSYNEQFF
J gene: TRBJ2-1
CDR3 length: 15
V gene: TRBV20-1

CDR3 protein: CSAREGPERGHTDTQYF
J gene: TRBJ2-3
CDR3 length: 17
V gene: TRBV20-1

CDR3 protein: CASRRQNTEAFF
J gene: TRBJ1-1
CDR3 length: 12
V gene: TRBV12-3/TRBV12-4

CDR3 protein: CSGTTGYGYTF
J gene: TRBJ1-2
CDR3 length: 11
V gene: TRBV29-1

CDR3 protein: CSAVGLAGYQETQYF
J gene: TRBJ2-5
CDR3 length: 15
V gene: TRBV29-1

CDR3 protein: CASSFRGQGDYEQYF
J gene: TRBJ2-7
CDR3 length: 15
V gene: TRBV7-9

CDR3 protein: CRALGRVLGNTEAFF
J gene: TRBJ1-1
CDR3 length: 15
V gene: TRBV20-1

CDR3 protein: CAIQGTTSYEQYF
J gene: TRBJ2-7
CDR3 length: 13
V gene: TRBV10-2

CDR3 protein: CASSPILLVEADEQYF
J gene: TRBJ2-7
CDR3 length: 16
V gene: TRBV18

CDR3 protein: CASSPDTSWGYTF
J gene: TRBJ1-2
CDR3 length: 13
V gene: TRBV5-5

CDR3 protein: CASSRDRLAKNIQYF
J gene: TRBJ2-4
CDR3 length: 15
V gene: TRBV7-9

CDR3 protein: CASNRLAGGQGNEQFF
J gene: TRBJ2-1
CDR3 length: 16
V gene: TRBV5-1

CDR3 protein: CASSVATNVDEAFF
J gene: TRBJ1-1
CDR3 length: 14
V gene: TRBV9